This section outlines one T cell receptor beta chain sequence together with its context. This PCR relied on a set of 60 Vbeta primers and 13 Jbeta primers. The table came from immunoSEQ multiplex PCR; TCRdb's copy has only in-frame clones and leaves some out. The table has about 240,000 clones, around 80% seen once. The CDR3 spans 15 residues. The germline V and J ends were trimmed by 3 bases and 0 bases, with 12 bases remaining between them. Looked up from germline, CDR1 is SGDLS and CDR2 is YYNGEE. These data originate in a study of cytomegalovirus exposure and HLA in healthy donors. The rearrangement joins TRBV9 to TRBJ1-1; tentatively, D is TRBD1 (5 bases). The specimen was PBMCs. This receptor was taken from a boy under 18 in good health and CMV-seronegative. DNA for the CDR3: TGTGCCAGCAGCGCTTCCGGGACTATGAACACTGAAGCTTTCTTT. It encodes CASSASGTMNTEAFF.